Listed here are 28 T cell receptor beta chains from one sample, sequenced in a study of lymphopenia after photon versus proton radiotherapy. The data were produced by immunoSEQ multiplex PCR, yet TCRdb's version contains in-frame clones alone and is incomplete. The sample holds 160,000 or so clones, roughly nine tenths seen once. Sample: peripheral blood, taken from a patient treated with photon-based radiotherapy. These receptors came from a man aged 45-65 years with gastric cancer.

V gene TRBV6-4 combines with J gene TRBJ2-1; TRBD2 agrees at 11 bases. Germline values: CDR1 MRHNA, CDR2 SNTAGT. CDR3 size: 15 residues. V shed 6 bases, J shed 6 bases, and the junction held 7 bases outside the gene matches. The DNA of the CDR3 is TGTGCCAGCAGCGCCCGACTAGCGGGATCCAATGAGCAGTTCTTC. Translated, it gives CASSARLAGSNEQFF.

The chain employs TRBV25-1 and TRBJ2-5; 8 bases agree with TRBD1. The CDR3 is 16 amino acids. From germline, CDR1 is MGHDK and CDR2 SYGVNS. J lost 7 bases, V lost 5 bases, and 15 bases had no gene match. The CDR3 spells CASSSPGQGAEGTQYF. DNA for the CDR3: TGTGCCAGCAGTTCCCCGGGGCAGGGGGCGGAAGGGACCCAGTACTTC. Drawing the rest from reference TRBV25-1 and TRBJ2-5, the complete variable domain is EADIYQTPRYLVIGTGKKITLECSQTMGHDKMYWYQQDPGMELHLIHYSYGVNSTEKGDLSSESTVSRIRTEHFPLTLESARPSHTSQYLCASSSPGQGAEGTQYFGPGTRLLVL.

The chain employs TRBV11-2 and TRBJ2-5, with TRBD2 identical over 10 bases. The CDR3 is made up of 16 amino acids. Per germline, CDR1 SGHAT and CDR2 FQNNGV. The V and J ends lost 2 bases and 4 bases, in that order; junction bases with no gene match: 7. The DNA of the CDR3 is TGTGCCAGCAGCTTACTCCTAGCGGGAGTTGGAGAGACCCAGTACTTC. This codes for CASSLLLAGVGETQYF.

This chain connects TRBV11-2 to TRBJ2-2; 10 nucleotides agree with TRBD2. The CDR3 extends over 16 amino acids. With V trimmed by 5 bases and J by 1 base, 4 bases remained unmatched. The germline V gene encodes CDR1 SGHAT and CDR2 FQNNGV. The CDR3 is CASSPSGRVNTGELFF. DNA of the CDR3: TGTGCCAGCAGCCCCAGCGGGAGGGTGAACACCGGGGAGCTGTTTTTT.

The V gene is TRBV19, the J gene TRBJ2-7; possibly TRBD2 for D (5 bases). CDR1 LNHDA and CDR2 SQIVND come from the germline V gene (reference sequence). This CDR3 is 12 amino acids long. The ends were cut back, 6 bases at V and 6 bases at J, with 12 bases in the middle. CDR3 loop: CASSRDFVEQYF. CDR3 nucleotides: TGTGCCAGTAGCCGGGATTTCGTCGAGCAGTACTTC.

V is TRBV19 and J is TRBJ1-1; a possible D gene is TRBD1 (5 bases). V shed 3 bases and J shed 9 bases, with 11 bases lying between them. Germline CDR1 is LNHDA and CDR2 is SQIVND (reference sequence). This CDR3 is 12 amino acids long. CDR3 sequence (DNA): TGTGCCAGTAGTATGAAGGGGAGAAAAGCTTTCTTT. Its protein product is CASSMKGRKAFF.

This chain joins TRBV4-3 and TRBJ2-2; 7 bases map to TRBD1. Germline V lookup: CDR1 LGHNA, CDR2 YSLEER. Trimming at V came to 0 bases and at J to 7 bases, leaving 8 bases not matched to a gene. The length of the CDR3 is 16 residues. In DNA, the CDR3 is TGCGCCAGCAGCCAAGACGATAGGGGGCGTATCGGGGAGCTGTTTTTT. Translating it yields CASSQDDRGRIGELFF.

This clone has a handful of counts. The rearrangement uses TRBV5-6 and TRBJ2-5; TRBD1 agrees at 8 bases. V shed 0 bases, J shed 0 bases, and the junction held 10 bases outside the gene matches. In germline, CDR1 is SGHDT, CDR2 YYEEEE. The CDR3 covers 18 residues. The DNA for the CDR3 is TGTGCCAGCAGCTTGGGAGGACAGGGATTCCTTTACCAAGAGACCCAGTACTTC. Protein: CASSLGGQGFLYQETQYF.

Points on this clone: One end of the junction varies from germline; a read error may be responsible. The rearrangement uses TRBV2 and TRBJ2-3; the match to TRBD1 covers 7 bases. Germline CDR1 SNHLY, CDR2 FYNNEI. The CDR3 sequence is 15 residues long. The CDR3: CASSEGTASTDTQYF. The DNA of the CDR3 is TGTGCCAGCAGCGAAGGGACAGCTAGCACAGATACGCAGTATTTT.

This chain links TRBV10-3 with TRBJ2-5; D remains ambiguous. The length of the CDR3 is 15 residues. V gave up 0 bases and J gave up 3 bases, with 11 bases separating them. CDR1 is ENHRY and CDR2 is SYGVKD in the germline V gene. The CDR3 DNA follows: TGTGCCATCAGTGAGTCTTTGGCGGCCAAAGAGACCCAGTACTTC. As protein: CAISESLAAKETQYF.

This clone was counted once. The chain couples TRBV7-9 to TRBJ2-7; 14 bases align to TRBD2. With 4 bases clipped from V and 6 bases from J, the junction kept 5 bases outside the gene matches. Germline loops: CDR1 SEHNR, CDR2 FQNEAQ (reference sequence). The CDR3 length is 15 residues. The CDR3 nucleotides are TGTGCCAGCAGCTCACAGGGACTAGCGGGAGTCGAGCAGTACTTC. This sequence encodes CASSSQGLAGVEQYF.

The V gene is TRBV5-1, the J gene TRBJ1-3; possible D gene TRBD1, 6 bases. V was cut by 2 bases and J by 4 bases, with 13 bases left in between. Germline CDR1 reads SGHRS; CDR2 reads YFSETQ. The CDR3 runs to 15 residues. The CDR3 loop reads CASSFSGVAGNTIYF. The CDR3, as DNA: TGCGCCAGCAGCTTTTCAGGGGTTGCGGGAAACACCATATATTTT. The full variable domain, completed using reference TRBV5-1 and TRBJ1-3, is KAGVTQTPRYLIKTRGQQVTLSCSPISGHRSVSWYQQTPGQGLQFLFEYFSETQRNKGNFPGRFSGRQFSNSRSEMNVSTLELGDSALYLCASSFSGVAGNTIYFGEGSWLTVV.

This clone has just one count. The chain is built from TRBV19 and TRBJ1-5; 10 positions match TRBD1. With 6 bases clipped from V and 4 bases from J, the junction kept 3 bases outside the gene matches. Germline V gives CDR1 LNHDA, CDR2 SQIVND (reference sequence). The CDR3 length is 14 residues. The CDR3 protein is CASSRDRGNQPQHF. CDR3 DNA: TGTGCCAGTAGCCGGGACAGGGGAAATCAGCCCCAGCATTTT.

This clone turned up a few times. This chain uses TRBV25-1 with TRBJ2-1; 7 nucleotides align to TRBD2. Germline lookup yields CDR1 MGHDK and CDR2 SYGVNS. The CDR3 has 15 amino acids. Losses at the gene ends were 8 bases for V and 0 bases for J; bases not matched to a gene: 7. This chain's CDR3 is CASSSGADSYNEQFF. The CDR3 bases are TGTGCCAGCTCTAGCGGAGCAGACTCCTACAATGAGCAGTTCTTC.

V and J are TRBV25-1 and TRBJ2-3; D is unclear. Per germline, CDR1 MGHDK and CDR2 SYGVNS. This CDR3 is 12 amino acids long. Trimming stripped 7 bases from V and 3 bases from J, with 8 bases between. The CDR3 nucleotides are TGTGCCAGCAATGGGCGAACAGATACGCAGTATTTT. Protein product: CASNGRTDTQYF.

Only one count was recorded for this clone. This sequence joins TRBV6-1 and TRBJ2-1; the match to TRBD2 covers 14 bases. The CDR3 runs 15 residues. Germline lookup yields CDR1 MNHNS and CDR2 SASEGT. Trimming cost V 3 bases and J 10 bases; bases outside gene matches: 5. CDR3 in DNA: TGTGCCAGCAGTGACCCGGGACTAGCGGGAGTAGAGCAGTTCTTC. It translates to CASSDPGLAGVEQFF.

The chain is built from TRBV2 and TRBJ1-2, with 7 bases identical to TRBD1. V shed 7 bases, J shed 4 bases, and the junction held 6 bases outside the gene matches. Germline V lookup: CDR1 SNHLY, CDR2 FYNNEI. The CDR3 loop spans 13 amino acids. The CDR3 loop reads CASTVRDSYGYTF. The CDR3 DNA reads TGTGCCAGCACTGTCCGGGACAGCTATGGCTACACCTTC.

The chain recombines TRBV5-1 with TRBJ2-7; 7 bases fit TRBD1. The ends lost 4 bases at V and 6 bases at J; junction bases unmatched: 10. The CDR3 loop spans 14 amino acids. Germline V lookup: CDR1 SGHRS, CDR2 YFSETQ. Written as DNA, the CDR3 is TGCGCCAGCAGCATAAACCCAGGGGGTGGCGAGCAGTACTTC. Translated: CASSINPGGGEQYF. The whole variable domain, remainder taken from reference TRBV5-1 and TRBJ2-7, is KAGVTQTPRYLIKTRGQQVTLSCSPISGHRSVSWYQQTPGQGLQFLFEYFSETQRNKGNFPGRFSGRQFSNSRSEMNVSTLELGDSALYLCASSINPGGGEQYFGPGTRLTVT.

J is TRBJ1-2 and V is TRBV19, with no clear D. Trimming left V 6 bases short and J 1 base short, with 12 bases between. Germline lookup yields CDR1 LNHDA and CDR2 SQIVND (reference sequence). There are 14 residues in the CDR3. The CDR3 here is CASSDPTVNYGYTF. For the CDR3, the DNA is TGTGCCAGTAGCGACCCGACGGTTAACTATGGCTACACCTTC.

The chain joins TRBV7-7 to TRBJ2-3, with D maybe TRBD1 (6 bases). Trimming took 3 bases from V and 8 from J, leaving 12 bases between them. The CDR3 totals 13 residues. Germline CDR1 is SSHAT and CDR2 is FNYEAQ (reference sequence). CDR3 sequence reads: CASSLGQDSTQYF. In nucleotides, the CDR3 is TGTGCCAGCAGCTTGGGCCAGGACAGTACGCAGTATTTT.

The V call is TRBV18, the J call TRBJ2-1; 9 bases line up with TRBD2. J lost 4 bases, V lost 2 bases, and 3 bases had no gene match. CDR1 is KGHSH, CDR2 LQKENI, per germline. The CDR3 consists of 15 residues. The CDR3 DNA sequence: TGTGCCAGCTCACCAGGGCTAGCGGGATACAATGAGCAGTTCTTC. This encodes CASSPGLAGYNEQFF. Supplemented by reference TRBV18 and TRBJ2-1, the full variable domain reads NAGVMQNPRHLVRRRGQEARLRCSPMKGHSHVYWYRQLPEEGLKFMVYLQKENIIDESGMPKERFSAEFPKEGPSILRIQQVVRGDSAAYFCASSPGLAGYNEQFFGPGTRLTVL.

This clone was picked up one time. The rearrangement joins TRBV6-5 to TRBJ1-1; D call uncertain. CDR1 and CDR2 from the germline V gene are MNHEY and SVGAGI. This CDR3 region has 13 residues. Trimming cost V 0 bases and J 5 bases, with 7 bases left between them. The CDR3 here is CASSYSGETEAFF. In nucleotides, the CDR3 is TGTGCCAGCAGTTACTCGGGAGAGACTGAAGCTTTCTTT.

The gene calls are TRBV10-3 and TRBJ1-4; D remains unclear. V was shortened by 8 bases and J by 6 bases, with 13 bases between the two germline ends. Germline CDR1 and CDR2: ENHRY and SYGVKD. There are 13 residues in the CDR3. CDR3 nucleotides: TGTGCCATCGGTCGGGGATCTGATGAAAAACTGTTTTTT. Amino acid sequence: CAIGRGSDEKLFF.

The chain recombines TRBV5-1 with TRBJ2-7; D is unclear. The CDR3 covers 14 residues. The V and J ends lost 0 bases and 1 base respectively, with 8 bases between them. From germline, CDR1 is SGHRS and CDR2 YFSETQ. Here the CDR3 DNA reads TGCGCCAGCAGCTTGGGGGCAAATTCCTACGAGCAGTACTTC. It specifies CASSLGANSYEQYF.

The chain uses TRBV4-3 and TRBJ1-5; 8 bases map to TRBD1. The CDR3 spans 15 residues. Germline V gene data show CDR1 as LGHNA and CDR2 as YSLEER. The junction had 6 bases not matched to a gene; V was cut back by 0 bases and J by 8 bases. In DNA, the CDR3 is TGCGCCAGCAGCCAAGAGAGGACAGGGTATAAGCCCCAGCATTTT. This codes for CASSQERTGYKPQHF.

The chain has TRBV10-3 and TRBJ2-1; tentatively, D is TRBD1 (5 bases). Trimming stripped 0 bases from V and 10 bases from J, with 10 bases between. In germline, CDR1 is ENHRY, CDR2 SYGVKD. The CDR3 consists of 13 residues. CDR3 residues: CAISESGPLEQFF. The CDR3 bases are TGTGCCATCAGTGAGTCGGGGCCTCTCGAGCAGTTCTTC.

The V and J genes are TRBV10-3 and TRBJ1-2; TRBD1 matches 7 bases. Germline assignment: CDR1 ENHRY and CDR2 SYGVKD. J gave up 6 bases and V 3 bases, and 4 bases lay outside the gene matches. This CDR3 contains 13 residues. The CDR3 bases are TGTGCCATCAGTGATCGGGGACAGAATGGCTACACCTTC. It yields the protein CAISDRGQNGYTF.

This clone was observed once. The gene calls are TRBV7-2 and TRBJ1-4, with TRBD1 identical over 9 bases. The germline V gene encodes CDR1 SGHTA and CDR2 FQGNSA. The V segment lost 1 base and the J segment 0 bases; nucleotides outside the gene matches: 9. The CDR3 is made up of 19 amino acids. The DNA for the CDR3 is TGTGCCAGCAGCTTAGTGACCGGGACAGGGAGCCCAACTAATGAAAAACTGTTTTTT. Translation gives CASSLVTGTGSPTNEKLFF.